This T cell receptor (beta chain) was sequenced for a study of blood T cell repertoires in COVID-19 (dated by TCRdb to 2018 to 2021). About the full investigation: Samples from collaborators originated in the United States, Italy and Spain and spanned both the acute and convalescent phases of COVID-19. The prospective study material was composed of cDNA or gDNA derived from T cells, B-cell-depleted T cells, or PBMCs. The dataset comprised deeply sampled blood TCRbeta repertoires from subjects exposed to, actively infected with, or recovered from COVID-19. A freely available public database, intended as a resource for researchers studying the immune response to SARS-CoV-2, is where the repertoires were released. Samples came from the ongoing ImmuneRACE study (first 160 participants) plus 1,254 subjects from 6 global collaborators. The sample metadata nearly always contained a de-identified subject ID, COVID-19 status, age in years and sex. Where available, HLA class I and class II types were obtained from metadata supplied by the sample provider rather than from assay-based typing. What the work shows at the level of the full study, not this receptor alone: The amount of clinical and demographic metadata varied by source and participant and was provided uncurated.

The CDR1 and CDR2 encoded by the germline V gene are MDHEN and SYDVKM. V loses 3 bases of germline sequence and J loses 7 bases, and the interval between the two ends is 21 bases. The cysteine opens and the phenylalanine closes a CDR3 of 16 amino acids. Only the CDR3 DNA stays, 48 bases, in frame from base 1. As to this clone: This receptor's antigen is unknown. Per-base qualities were not stored, and no clone one base away is much larger.

Participants in the prospective study were enrolled through a virtual design, were aged about 18 to 90 years, and lived in roughly 24 United States geographic areas. To assign participants to cohorts, the prospective study relied on clinical history that participants themselves reported in a screening survey and a study questionnaire. Each participant in the prospective study had whole blood, serum and a nasopharyngeal or oropharyngeal swab collected by mobile phlebotomists. Participants in the prospective study had the option to provide additional blood draws and questionnaires over a roughly two-month period. Before DNA extraction, prospective study blood samples were shipped either frozen or at room temperature. The immunoSEQ Assay, a bias-controlled multiplex PCR, was used to amplify TCRbeta CDR3 regions from genomic DNA. As for how the authors treated the data: The number of nucleated cells in each sample was estimated from the amplification of reference gene primers within the assay. Sequence reads were collapsed and filtered to measure the absolute abundance of every unique TCRbeta CDR3 rearrangement. For each sample, productive Simpson clonality was calculated as the square root of Simpson's diversity index across productive rearrangements. TCRdb carries this immuneACCESS record with in-frame sequences only. Its versions omit some clonotypes, under half of them owing to an unresolved V gene in the studies checked, with the rest unexplained. The D gene and trimming were derived from the DNA, and the V and J assignments and clone size from that table. Here the sample has around 300,000 clones; around 89% occur a single time. About 1.7% of the sample belongs to the ten largest clones.

This receptor chain uses TRBV28 and TRBJ1-2, with TRBD1 tentatively as D gene (5 bases match). The sample consisted of PBMCs or T cells enriched from blood (not recorded which). The source is a young woman with acute COVID-19. In nucleotide form, the sequence is TGTGCCAGCAGTTTTGTTCCCGGGGGGAAAGTCGGTGGCTACACCTTC. This yields the protein CASSFVPGGKVGGYTF.